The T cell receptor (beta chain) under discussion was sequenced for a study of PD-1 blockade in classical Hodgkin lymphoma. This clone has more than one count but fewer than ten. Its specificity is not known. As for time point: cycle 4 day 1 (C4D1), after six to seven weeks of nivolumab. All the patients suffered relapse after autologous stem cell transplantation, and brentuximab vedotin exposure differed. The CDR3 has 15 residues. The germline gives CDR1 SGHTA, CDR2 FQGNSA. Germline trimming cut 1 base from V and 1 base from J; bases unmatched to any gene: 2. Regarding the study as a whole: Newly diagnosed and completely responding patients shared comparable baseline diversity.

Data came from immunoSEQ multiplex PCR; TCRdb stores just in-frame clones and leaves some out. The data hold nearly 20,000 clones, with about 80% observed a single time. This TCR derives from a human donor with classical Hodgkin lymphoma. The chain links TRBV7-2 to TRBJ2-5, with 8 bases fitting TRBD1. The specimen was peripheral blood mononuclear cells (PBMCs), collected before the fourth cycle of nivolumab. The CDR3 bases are TGTGCCAGCAGCTTAGGACAGGGGCCCCAAGAGACCCAGTACTTC. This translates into CASSLGQGPQETQYF.